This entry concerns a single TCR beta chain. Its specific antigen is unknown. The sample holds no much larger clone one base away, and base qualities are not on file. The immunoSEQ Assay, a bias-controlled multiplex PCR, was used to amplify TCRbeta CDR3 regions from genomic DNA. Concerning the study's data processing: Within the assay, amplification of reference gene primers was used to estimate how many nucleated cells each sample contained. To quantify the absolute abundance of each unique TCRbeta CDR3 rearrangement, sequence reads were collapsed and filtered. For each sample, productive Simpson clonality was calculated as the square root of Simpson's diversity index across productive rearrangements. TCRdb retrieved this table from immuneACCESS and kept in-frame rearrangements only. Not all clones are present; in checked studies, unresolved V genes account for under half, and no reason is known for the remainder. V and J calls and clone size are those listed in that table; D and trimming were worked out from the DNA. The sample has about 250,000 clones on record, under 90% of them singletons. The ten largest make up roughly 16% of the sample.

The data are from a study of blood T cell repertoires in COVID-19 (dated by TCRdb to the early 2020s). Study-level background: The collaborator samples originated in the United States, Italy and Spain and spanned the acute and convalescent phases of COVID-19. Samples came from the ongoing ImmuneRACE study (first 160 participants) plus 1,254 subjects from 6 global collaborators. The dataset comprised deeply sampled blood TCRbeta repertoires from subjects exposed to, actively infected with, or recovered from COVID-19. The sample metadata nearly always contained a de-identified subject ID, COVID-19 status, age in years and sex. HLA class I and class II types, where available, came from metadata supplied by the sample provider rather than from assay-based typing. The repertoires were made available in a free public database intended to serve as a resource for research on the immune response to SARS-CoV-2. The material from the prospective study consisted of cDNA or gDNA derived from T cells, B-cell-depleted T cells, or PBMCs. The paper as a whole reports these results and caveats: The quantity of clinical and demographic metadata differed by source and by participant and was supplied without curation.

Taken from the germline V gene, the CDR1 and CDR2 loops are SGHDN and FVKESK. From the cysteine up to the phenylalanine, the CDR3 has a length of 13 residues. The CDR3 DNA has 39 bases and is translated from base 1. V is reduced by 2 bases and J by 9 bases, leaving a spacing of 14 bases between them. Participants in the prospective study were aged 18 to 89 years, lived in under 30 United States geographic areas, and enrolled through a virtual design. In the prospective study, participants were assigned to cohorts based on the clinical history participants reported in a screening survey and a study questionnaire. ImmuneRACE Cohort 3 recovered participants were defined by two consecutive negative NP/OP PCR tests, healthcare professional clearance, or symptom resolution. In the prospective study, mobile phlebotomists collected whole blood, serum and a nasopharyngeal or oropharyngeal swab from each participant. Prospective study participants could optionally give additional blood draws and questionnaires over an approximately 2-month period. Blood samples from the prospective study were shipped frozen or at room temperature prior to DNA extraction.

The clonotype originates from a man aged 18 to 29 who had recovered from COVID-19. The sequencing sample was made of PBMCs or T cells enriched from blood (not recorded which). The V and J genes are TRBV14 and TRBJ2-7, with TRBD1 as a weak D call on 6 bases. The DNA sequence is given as TGTGCCAGCAGCCAATGGAACAGGGATGGGCAGTACTTC. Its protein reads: CASSQWNRDGQYF.